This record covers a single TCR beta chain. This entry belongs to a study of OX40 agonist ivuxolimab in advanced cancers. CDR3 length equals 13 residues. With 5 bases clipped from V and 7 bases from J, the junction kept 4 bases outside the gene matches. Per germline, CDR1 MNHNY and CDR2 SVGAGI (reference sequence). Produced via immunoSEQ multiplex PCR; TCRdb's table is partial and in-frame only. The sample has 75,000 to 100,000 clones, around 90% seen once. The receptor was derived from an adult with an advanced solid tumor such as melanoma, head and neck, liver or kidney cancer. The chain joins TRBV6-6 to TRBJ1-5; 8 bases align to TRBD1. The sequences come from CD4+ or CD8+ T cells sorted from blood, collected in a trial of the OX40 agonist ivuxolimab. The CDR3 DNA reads TGTGCCAGCAGTCCGGACAGGGAGCAGCCCCAGCATTTT. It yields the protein CASSPDREQPQHF.